The clone carrying this TCR beta chain has a count of ten or more. Its target is unknown. From germline, CDR1 is SGDLS and CDR2 YYNGEE. This CDR3 is 14 amino acids long. V lost 3 bases to trimming and J lost 1 base, with 10 bases between them. This entry is derived from a study of T cells after yellow fever vaccination. Study outcomes and limitations: Among all clonotypes, a small share was observed in both CD4 and CD8 compartments. A large majority of primary-vaccination clones showed up again after the booster (under 98% CD4, 75% to 90% CD8). The secondary response showed a weaker magnitude and a faster peak, day 5 versus 15.

TCRdb ran MiXCR on the 5' RACE reads and lists one entry per CDR3 protein. The sample yields some 320,000 distinct CDR3 sequences, about 10% seen once. The origin of this receptor is a man aged 18 to 29 who received the YFV17D yellow fever vaccine. Specimen: CD4+ T cells sorted from PBMCs, collected 45 days after the yellow fever booster vaccination. V gene TRBV9 combines with J gene TRBJ1-1; possible D gene TRBD1, 6 bases. CDR3 sequence: CASSAQGKNTEAFF. CDR3 DNA: TGTGCCAGCAGCGCGCAGGGGAAGAACACTGAAGCTTTCTTT.